Following are 19 T cell receptor beta chains from one sample sequenced in a study of T cells in women clearing cervical HPV infection. Data came from immunoSEQ multiplex PCR; TCRdb stores just in-frame clones and leaves some out. With tens of thousands of clones in the sample, the ten largest clones hold around 17%. Sequenced input: blood buffy coat. These receptors were collected from a woman aged 18 to 75 with a cervical HPV16 infection that either progressed to CIN3+ or cleared (not recorded which).

With respect to this clone: The read gets to within 3 residues of the CDR3 end, and the germline J gene fills in the rest. The V call is TRBV19, the J call TRBJ2-1, with D maybe TRBD1 (8 bases). In germline, CDR1 is LNHDA, CDR2 SQIVND (reference sequence). V lost 4 bases, J lost 8 bases, and 15 bases lay in between. The CDR3 consists of 14 residues. The part of the CDR3 DNA that was read is TGTGCCAGTAGTAACAGGGGGGGAAGTTATGAG. It encodes CASSNRGGSYE. In full, the CDR3 reads CASSNRGGSYEQFF.

In the case of this clone: The DNA ends 3 residues before the CDR3 does, and the rest of the CDR3 is filled in from the germline J gene. This chain joins TRBV20-1 and TRBJ2-3, with D tentatively TRBD2 (5 bases). V lost 6 bases and J lost 0, with 10 bases in between. Germline values: CDR1 DFQATT, CDR2 SNEGSKA (reference sequence). This CDR3 comprises 13 residues. The CDR3 here is CSAEADSTDTQYF. Partial CDR3 DNA: TGCAGTGCGGAAGCGGACAGCACAGATACG.

Details on this clone: The junction shows a germline mismatch at one end, possibly a read error. The CDR3 goes on 3 residues after the read ends, and that part is filled in from the germline J gene. The identical CDR3 is also encoded by other nucleotide sequences in the sample. The chain joins TRBV5-4 to TRBJ1-3; possibly TRBD1 for D (6 bases). The CDR3 consists of 14 residues. Germline CDR1 is SGHNT and CDR2 is YYREEE (reference sequence). The DNA read from the CDR3 is TGTGCCAGCAGCTTAGCAGGGGCAGGAAACACT. It yields the protein CASSLAGAGNT. The whole CDR3 region reads CASSLAGAGNTIYF.

Points on this clone: The CDR3 extends 3 residues past the end of the read, so its final part is completed from the germline J gene. The gene calls are TRBV19 and TRBJ1-2; TRBD1 might be the D (6 bases). The CDR3 spans 15 residues. Germline V lookup: CDR1 LNHDA, CDR2 SQIVND (reference sequence). CDR3 DNA (partial): TGTGCCAGTAGTATAAAGGGGGGGCCGTACAATGAC. Residues: CASSIKGGPYND. In full, the CDR3 is CASSIKGGPYNDYTF.

Note on this clone: The CDR3 end is not reached by the read, which stops 3 residues before it; the germline J gene fills it in. V and J are TRBV7-9 and TRBJ1-1; D is uncertain. Germline lookup yields CDR1 SEHNR and CDR2 FQNEAQ (reference sequence). This CDR3 contains 11 residues. CDR3 in amino acids: CASSTPTEAFF. CDR3 DNA, as far as it was read: TGTGCCAGCAGCACCCCGACAGAA.

Notes on this clone: The read terminates 3 residues before the CDR3 end, so the remaining end is supplied by the germline J gene. The V and J genes are TRBV7-9 and TRBJ1-1; unclear D gene. Germline CDR1 and CDR2: SEHNR and FQNEAQ (reference sequence). There are 14 residues in the CDR3. Trimming pared 5 bases from V and 1 base from J, leaving 11 bases between. The CDR3 reads CASSTRSGNTEAFF. The CDR3 DNA, read in part, is TGTGCCAGCAGCACCCGCAGCGGGAACACTGAA.

Details on this clone: The CDR3 end is not reached by the read, which stops 3 residues before it; the germline J gene fills it in. The chain couples TRBV12-3 or TRBV12-4 to TRBJ2-3, with TRBD1 matching 7 bases. V lost 6 bases and J lost 3; bases outside the gene matches: 9. The CDR3 is 15 amino acids. CDR3 amino acids: CASSPRQGITDTQYF. CDR3 bases read: TGTGCCAGCAGCCCCAGACAGGGAATAACAGATACG.

Worth noting for this clone: The read is 3 residues too short to cover the CDR3 end, so that end is filled in from the germline J gene. The V and J genes are TRBV5-1 and TRBJ2-7; 7 positions match TRBD2. Germline assignment: CDR1 SGHRS and CDR2 YFSETQ. After removal of 0 bases from V and 4 bases from J, the junction contained 22 bases not matched to a gene. The CDR3 has 20 residues. The covered CDR3 bases are TGCGCCAGCAGCTTGGCCGGGCAGCGGGGCTATACGTTTCCCTTTTACGAG. Translating it yields CASSLAGQRGYTFPFYE. The whole CDR3 protein reads CASSLAGQRGYTFPFYEQYF.

Points on this clone: The CDR3 goes on 3 residues after the read ends, and that part is filled in from the germline J gene. The genes are TRBV18 and TRBJ2-3; D gene uncertain. Germline values: CDR1 KGHSH, CDR2 LQKENI. This CDR3 has 15 residues. The part of the CDR3 DNA that was read is TGTGCCAGCTCACCAAATCTAGGAGTCGGAGAGACG. Amino acid sequence: CASSPNLGVGET. The whole CDR3 sequence is CASSPNLGVGETQYF.

The CDR3: CATGGTPDSYEQYF. The sequenced CDR3 bases are TGTGCCACTGGAGGGACTCCAGACTCCTACGAG. This rearrangement joins TRBV19 to TRBJ2-7, with D tentatively TRBD2 (6 bases). The read ends 3 residues shy of where the CDR3 ends; the end is completed using the germline J gene. V was shortened by 10 bases and J by 0 bases, with 16 bases between the two germline ends. The CDR3 totals 14 residues. Looked up from germline, CDR1 is LNHDA and CDR2 is SQIVND (reference sequence).

Of note for this clone: The missing CDR3 end, 3 residues past where the read stops, is filled in from the germline J gene. V and J are TRBV5-1 and TRBJ2-5; D is unresolved. This CDR3 is 14 amino acids long. The ends were cut back, 6 bases at V and 2 bases at J, with 14 bases in the middle. Germline V gene sequence: CDR1 SGHRS, CDR2 YFSETQ. Partial CDR3 DNA: TGCGCCAGCACCAAGAGTACAATTCAAGAGACC. Amino acids: CASTKSTIQET. In full, the CDR3 is CASTKSTIQETQYF.

Concerning this clone: The CDR3 end lies 3 residues beyond the end of the read and is filled in from the germline J gene. The rearrangement links TRBV12-3 or TRBV12-4 to TRBJ2-2; D gene unclear. The V and J ends lost 6 bases and 7 bases respectively, with 9 bases between them. This CDR3 is built from 12 residues. The CDR3 bases that were read are TGTGCCAGCAGAGAACCCAGCGGGGAG. This sequence encodes CASREPSGE. The CDR3 in full is CASREPSGELFF.

With regard to this clone: The read halts 3 residues ahead of the CDR3 end, with the missing end drawn from the germline J gene. The chain uses TRBV18 and TRBJ2-4; D is undetermined. Per germline, CDR1 KGHSH and CDR2 LQKENI. The CDR3 has 14 amino acids. Trimming stripped 2 bases from V and 0 bases from J, with 5 bases between. The CDR3 loop reads CASSPAGAKNIQYF. The part of the CDR3 DNA that was read is TGTGCCAGCTCACCAGCCGGAGCCAAAAACATT.

On this clone itself: The read comes to an end 3 residues before the CDR3 does, leaving the germline J gene to fill in the end. The sample holds other DNA sequences that translate to the same CDR3. The chain combines TRBV18 with TRBJ1-2; D might be TRBD1 (5 bases). V lost 3 bases, J lost 7 bases, and 12 bases lay in between. Germline-derived CDR1 and CDR2 are KGHSH and LQKENI. This CDR3 is 13 amino acids long. The part of the CDR3 DNA that was read is TGTGCCAGCTCACCGTCTCAGGGTGGTGGC. Residues: CASSPSQGGG. The complete CDR3 sequence is CASSPSQGGGYTF.

In regard to this clone: The CDR3 end lies 3 residues beyond the end of the read and is filled in from the germline J gene. V is TRBV7-8 and J is TRBJ1-5; 9 bases agree with TRBD1. The junction had 4 bases not matched to a gene; V was cut back by 7 bases and J by 6 bases. Germline V gives CDR1 SGHVS, CDR2 FQNEAQ. The CDR3 loop spans 13 amino acids. The sequenced CDR3 bases are TGTGCCAGCACGGGGACAGGGAGTCAGCCC. Encoded protein: CASTGTGSQP. The full CDR3 reads CASTGTGSQPQHF.

Concerning this clone itself: The read finishes 3 residues shy of the CDR3 end, and the germline J gene is used to complete it. This chain connects TRBV5-1 to TRBJ1-1; D is possibly TRBD1 (6 bases). There are 15 residues in the CDR3. The V end was cut by 4 bases, the J end by 2 bases, with 15 bases between. Germline lookup yields CDR1 SGHRS and CDR2 YFSETQ. The CDR3 sequence: CASSPGQSTNTEAFF. Partial CDR3 DNA: TGCGCCAGCAGCCCCGGACAGTCAACTAACACTGAA.

As for this clone: The CDR3 goes on 3 residues after the read ends, and that part is filled in from the germline J gene. The V call is TRBV6-1, the J call TRBJ2-4; 7 positions agree with TRBD2. Germline-derived CDR1 and CDR2 are MNHNS and SASEGT. This CDR3 region has 14 residues. The CDR3 bases that were read are TGTGCCAGCAGTGAAACCCGAGGCGGGGGAGCT. It yields the protein CASSETRGGGA. From start to end, the CDR3 is CASSETRGGGAQYF.

As concerns this clone: Read data end 3 residues before the CDR3 end; the end is taken from the germline J gene. V usage is TRBV29-1 and J usage is TRBJ2-3; the D gene is possibly TRBD1 (6 bases). Germline V CDR1 and CDR2: SQVTM, ANQGSEA. The CDR3 has 15 residues. The ends were cut back, 5 bases at V and 1 base at J, with 16 bases in the middle. The sequenced part of the CDR3 DNA is TGCAGCGTTTTAGGGGGTGTAAGAGGCACAGATACG. Protein sequence: CSVLGGVRGTDT. The entire CDR3 reads CSVLGGVRGTDTQYF.

Concerning this clone itself: Coverage ceases 3 residues before the CDR3 finishes, and the germline J gene fills in the end. The V call is TRBV14, the J call TRBJ2-1, with 8 bases fitting TRBD2. The CDR3 covers 16 residues. The junction had 8 bases not matched to a gene; V was cut back by 4 bases and J by 3 bases. In germline, CDR1 is SGHDN, CDR2 FVKESK. The sequenced CDR3 bases are TGTGCCAGCAGCCCCACGGGAGGGGCGGTCTACAATGAG. Its translation: CASSPTGGAVYNE. The whole CDR3 sequence reads CASSPTGGAVYNEQFF.